The rows below give T cell receptor beta chains drawn from one sample of a study of OX40 agonist ivuxolimab in advanced cancers. Clones were sequenced by immunoSEQ multiplex PCR, and TCRdb holds only the in-frame ones, with some missing. The data hold around 40,000 clones, with around 80% observed a single time. Specimen: CD4+ or CD8+ T cells sorted from blood, collected in a trial of the OX40 agonist ivuxolimab. The receptors were gathered from an adult with an advanced solid tumor such as melanoma, head and neck, liver or kidney cancer. Both conserved end residues are part of each CDR3. A D gene is named only where the DNA matches it firmly. The listing skips clone size in some rows; elsewhere it reads once, few, many or a size class.

V gene,D gene,clone size,J gene,CDR3 DNA,CDR3 protein
TRBV5-4,.,.,TRBJ1-1,TGTGCCAGCAGCACACCCCGTGACGGGAACACTGAAGCTTTCTTT,CASSTPRDGNTEAFF
TRBV7-6,.,.,TRBJ2-1,TGTGCCAGCAGCCCCGACCGCCAGGGGCAGTTCTTC,CASSPDRQGQFF
TRBV28,.,.,TRBJ1-1,TGTGCCAGCAGGTCCACGGTTGGGACTGAAGCTTTCTTT,CASRSTVGTEAFF
TRBV2,.,.,TRBJ2-7,TGTGCCAGCAGCAGGGGGGCCAATACCGCGTACTTC,CASSRGANTAYF
TRBV11-2,.,once,TRBJ2-3,TGTGCCAGCAAGGCGACGAGGCTAGCAGATACGCAGTATTTT,CASKATRLADTQYF
TRBV4-3,TRBD1,.,TRBJ1-2,TGCGCCAGCAGCCAAGACAGGGGGCGGGCCTATGGCTACACCTTC,CASSQDRGRAYGYTF
TRBV5-6,.,.,TRBJ2-7,TGTGCCAGCAGCTCCGATCCCTCCCGCTCAACCTACGAGCAGTACTTC,CASSSDPSRSTYEQYF
TRBV7-8,.,few,TRBJ1-1,TGTGCCAGCAGCTTAGTAGTAAACAGGCGACAGGTCAAAACTGAAGCTTTCTTT,CASSLVVNRRQVKTEAFF
TRBV9,.,.,TRBJ1-3,TGTGCCAGCGCTGCGTGGGCGGGGAGCTCTGGAAACACCATATATTTT,CASAAWAGSSGNTIYF
TRBV7-6,TRBD1,.,TRBJ2-3,TGTGCCAGCAGCCACGTTGACGTAGGTGGACAGGGCGCTAAGCCGCAGTATTTT,CASSHVDVGGQGAKPQYF
TRBV2,TRBD1,.,TRBJ1-4,TGTGCCAGCACTGAGACAGGGGGCAGTGAAAAACTGTTTTTT,CASTETGGSEKLFF
TRBV7-3,TRBD2,.,TRBJ2-1,TGTGCCAGCAGCTTAACCCCCGGAGGAGCGGGAGTCCGCCATGAGCAGTTCTTC,CASSLTPGGAGVRHEQFF
TRBV11-3,.,.,TRBJ2-3,TGTGCCAGCAGCCCAGGAGGGGCAGATACGCAGTATTTT,CASSPGGADTQYF
TRBV6-5,TRBD1,.,TRBJ2-4,TGTGCCAGCAGTTCCCCGGGACAGGGAAAGAACATTCAGTACTTC,CASSSPGQGKNIQYF
TRBV2,.,.,TRBJ2-1,TGTGCCAGCAGTGCGGGGCCGGTCATTGAGCAGTTCTTC,CASSAGPVIEQFF
TRBV5-1,.,.,TRBJ1-2,TGCGCCAGCAGCTCGAGGGGGGGCTTTGGCTACACCTTC,CASSSRGGFGYTF
TRBV6-5,.,.,TRBJ1-2,TGTGCCAGCAGTCTGGGAAGGAGGGTCTACACCTTC,CASSLGRRVYTF
TRBV19,TRBD1,.,TRBJ2-7,TGTGCCAGTAGTATAGGCGGTACAGGGGGGTCCTACGAGCAGTACTTC,CASSIGGTGGSYEQYF
TRBV7-2,.,once,TRBJ1-2,TGTGCCAGCAGCCCCGACAAGAACTATGGCTACACCTTC,CASSPDKNYGYTF
TRBV7-9,TRBD2,.,TRBJ2-7,TGTGCCAGCAGCCCTAGCGGGAGCGGGTCCTACGAGCAGTACTTC,CASSPSGSGSYEQYF
TRBV2,.,few,TRBJ2-3,TGTGCCAGCAGTGTAGAGCAGGGCGCAGATACGCAGTATTTT,CASSVEQGADTQYF
TRBV11-3,.,.,TRBJ1-1,TGTGCCAGCAGCCTTTTAGCCCGAGGGGGGCAATCTGAAGCTTTCTTT,CASSLLARGGQSEAFF
TRBV2,TRBD2,.,TRBJ2-3,TGTGCCAGCAGCGAGTCCCTAGCGGGAGGGTCGAATACGCAGTATTTT,CASSESLAGGSNTQYF
TRBV7-9,.,.,TRBJ2-3,TGTGCCAGCAGCCCTCAAATTCCGGGACGCCTCCATGGTACGCAGTATTTT,CASSPQIPGRLHGTQYF
TRBV5-1,TRBD2,.,TRBJ2-1,TGCGCCAGCAGCTTGGATGGGAGAAGGCTAGCGGGAGAGGCTGAGCAGTTCTTC,CASSLDGRRLAGEAEQFF
TRBV11-1,.,.,TRBJ2-5,TGTGCCAGCAGCTTTGGAAGGCTAGAGACCCAGTACTTC,CASSFGRLETQYF
TRBV28,TRBD1,.,TRBJ1-5,TGTGCCAGCAGTTCGTTTAGAGACAGGGTTACACATAGCAATCAGCCCCAGCATTTT,CASSSFRDRVTHSNQPQHF
TRBV4-1,TRBD1,once,TRBJ1-6,TGCGCCAGCAGCTCCCGGGACAGGGAAACACCCCTCCACTTT,CASSSRDRETPLHF
TRBV9,.,.,TRBJ1-2,TGTGCCAGCAGCCCCCGGGGGGTAGGCGGCTACACCTTC,CASSPRGVGGYTF
TRBV28,.,.,TRBJ1-2,TGTGCCAGCACCGCGGACAGCGTCTATGATGGCTACACCTTC,CASTADSVYDGYTF
TRBV10-2,TRBD2,.,TRBJ2-7,TGCGCCAGCACCGTAGCGGGCACTTACGAGCAGTACTTC,CASTVAGTYEQYF
TRBV10-1,TRBD1,.,TRBJ2-3,TGCGCCAGCAGTCCAGGGCAGGGGGAGATGGATACGCAGTATTTT,CASSPGQGEMDTQYF
TRBV5-1,TRBD1,.,TRBJ1-2,TGCGCCAGCAGCCATAGGAGTACAGGGGGCAACTATGGCTACACCTTC,CASSHRSTGGNYGYTF
TRBV4-2,.,.,TRBJ1-4,TGTGCCAGCAGCCTTACACAGGGATATAATGAAAAACTGTTTTTT,CASSLTQGYNEKLFF
TRBV6-6,.,.,TRBJ2-7,TGTGCCAGCAGTTACCCCGGGGACCGAAGGAGGGGTGAGCAGTACTTC,CASSYPGDRRRGEQYF
TRBV7-3,TRBD1,.,TRBJ1-1,TGTGCCAGCAGCGTTAACAGGGGATCCACTGAAGCTTTCTTT,CASSVNRGSTEAFF
TRBV6-4,.,few,TRBJ1-4,TGTGCCAGCAGTGAGGGGGCTAATGAAAAACTGTTTTTT,CASSEGANEKLFF
TRBV27,TRBD1,.,TRBJ1-1,TGTGCCAGCAGTTTTCGGACAGGGGCGTCTGAAGCTTTCTTT,CASSFRTGASEAFF
TRBV25-1,TRBD1,.,TRBJ2-7,TGTGCCAGCCGACCAGGGGGCGAGCAGTACTTC,CASRPGGEQYF
TRBV7-3,.,.,TRBJ2-1,TGTGCCAGCAGCTTATCTCGCGGACCAGACAATGAGCAGTTCTTC,CASSLSRGPDNEQFF
TRBV19,TRBD2,few,TRBJ2-7,TGTGCCAGTAGTATAGAATCGGGGACTAACGAGCAGTACTTC,CASSIESGTNEQYF
TRBV28,.,.,TRBJ1-5,TGTGCCAGCACCCTAGCGGCAGGAAGAAATCAGCCCCAGCATTTT,CASTLAAGRNQPQHF
TRBV5-1,.,.,TRBJ2-2,TGCGCCAGCAGCTTGGACGGAGCGGGCAGGGGGAACACCGGGGAGCTGTTTTTT,CASSLDGAGRGNTGELFF
TRBV11-2,TRBD2,.,TRBJ2-1,TGTGCCAGCAGCTTAGGCAGCGGGGGCTACAATGAGCAGTTCTTC,CASSLGSGGYNEQFF
TRBV19,.,.,TRBJ1-5,TGTGCCAGTAGAGACAGCAATCAGCCCCAGCATTTT,CASRDSNQPQHF
TRBV28,.,.,TRBJ2-1,TGTGCCAGCTCGGACACCACCGTCTCCTACAATGAGCAGTTCTTC,CASSDTTVSYNEQFF
TRBV7-2,.,.,TRBJ2-3,TGTGCCAGCAGCCCCGCCGGAGATACGCAGTATTTT,CASSPAGDTQYF
TRBV18,.,few,TRBJ2-1,TGTGCCAGCTCAAAGCGGTCGAGCTCCTACAATGAGCAGTTCTTC,CASSKRSSSYNEQFF
TRBV5-4,TRBD2,.,TRBJ2-3,TGTGCCAGCAGCTTGGTTAGCGGGGGCACAGATACGCAGTATTTT,CASSLVSGGTDTQYF